The 2 T cell receptor beta chains below were found in one sample sequenced in a study of blood T cell repertoires in COVID-19. Method: immunoSEQ multiplex PCR; TCRdb's copy keeps in-frame clones and lacks some. Here the sample spans around 110,000 clones, 80% to 90% being singletons. The specimen sequenced was peripheral blood. These receptor sequences come from a man aged 40-55 years with acute or convalescent COVID-19.

V is TRBV29-1 and J is TRBJ2-2; D ambiguous. CDR3 length: 12 amino acids. The germline V gene encodes CDR1 SQVTM and CDR2 ANQGSEA. V gave up 1 base and J gave up 9 bases, with 9 bases separating them. The CDR3 bases are TGCAGCGTTGAAGTCTCCCCCCGGGAGCTGTTTTTT. It translates to CSVEVSPRELFF.

This rearrangement joins TRBV4-3 to TRBJ2-1, with 8 bases lining up with TRBD2. V was clipped by 0 bases and J by 7 bases; unmatched bases: 8. Germline V CDR1 and CDR2: LGHNA, YSLEER. CDR3 size: 16 residues. DNA for the CDR3: TGCGCCAGCAGCCAAGATCCGGCGGGGGGCGGAAATGAGCAGTTCTTC. Its translation is CASSQDPAGGGNEQFF.